A selection of T cell receptor beta chains follows, all from one sample in a study of shared clonotypes between healthy human individuals. Assay used: immunoSEQ multiplex PCR; TCRdb lists only in-frame clones, some missing. The sample records some 650,000 clones, around 97% being singletons. Sequenced input: naive CD4+ T cells sorted from blood. The receptors here all came from a young woman in good health. CDR3s include the opening cysteine and the closing phenylalanine or tryptophan. Each record gives: J gene, V gene, CDR3 protein.

J: TRBJ2-7; V: TRBV28; CDR3: CAGGGDYEQYF
J: TRBJ1-1; V: TRBV28; CDR3: CASSLGTGGFGTEAFF
J: TRBJ2-7; V: TRBV14; CDR3: CASSQEGMFASSYEQYF
J: TRBJ2-4; V: TRBV7-3; CDR3: CASSSGQKNIQYF
J: TRBJ2-4; V: TRBV11-2; CDR3: CASSLISEGAMKNIQYF
J: TRBJ2-7; V: TRBV5-1; CDR3: CASSAGQMYEQYF
J: TRBJ1-1; V: TRBV2; CDR3: CASRESPEAFF
J: TRBJ2-1; V: TRBV20-1; CDR3: CSATQRNEQFF
J: TRBJ1-1; V: TRBV11-2; CDR3: CASSLNGGGTEAFF
J: TRBJ1-5; V: TRBV10-2; CDR3: CASGQGGPILGQPQHF
J: TRBJ2-7; V: TRBV30; CDR3: CAWSVAGAGEGFEQYF
J: TRBJ2-1; V: TRBV2; CDR3: CASSVTSVLNEQFF
J: TRBJ1-1; V: TRBV28; CDR3: CASNQGAGAFF
J: TRBJ2-1; V: TRBV19; CDR3: CASSTPNPDGNEQFF
J: .; V: TRBV7-2; CDR3: CASSLRPTSYEQYF
J: TRBJ2-2; V: TRBV27; CDR3: CASSSPSRTNTGELFF
J: TRBJ2-5; V: TRBV5-4; CDR3: CASSLEPRTEETQYF
J: TRBJ2-1; V: TRBV7-6; CDR3: CASSNRPAESSYNEQFF
J: TRBJ2-7; V: TRBV5-1; CDR3: CASSLTGGAGAYEQYF
J: TRBJ1-4; V: TRBV5-1; CDR3: CASSLGVQWVEKLFF
J: TRBJ1-2; V: TRBV20-1; CDR3: CSAPWKRSYTF
J: TRBJ2-7; V: TRBV11-2; CDR3: CASSLSGSLSYEQYF
J: .; V: TRBV28; CDR3: CASLGVPYEQYF
J: TRBJ1-2; V: TRBV28; CDR3: CASRPGQTVNNYGYTF
J: TRBJ2-2; V: TRBV4-1; CDR3: CASSHPPEITGELFF
J: TRBJ1-5; V: TRBV28; CDR3: CASSPRVIQPQHF
J: TRBJ2-2; V: TRBV5-1; CDR3: CASSVSSLRNTGELFF
J: TRBJ2-3; V: TRBV6-5; CDR3: CASSFLTGSTDTQYF
J: TRBJ2-1; V: TRBV27; CDR3: CASRQRGVAEYNEQFF
J: TRBJ2-3; V: TRBV18; CDR3: CASSPRGQFTDTQYF
J: TRBJ1-4; V: TRBV29-1; CDR3: CSVEEQARRGGKLFF
J: TRBJ1-4; V: TRBV6-5; CDR3: CATQGVNEKLFF
J: TRBJ1-3; V: TRBV7-9; CDR3: CASSLEYSGNTIYF
J: TRBJ2-1; V: TRBV23-1; CDR3: CASRLQGRADEQFF
J: TRBJ1-1; V: TRBV2; CDR3: CASRGEGLTEAFF
J: TRBJ2-7; V: TRBV5-5; CDR3: CASSLDLATPYEQYF
J: TRBJ1-3; V: TRBV5-1; CDR3: CASSLAGQSHSYSGNTIYF
J: TRBJ2-5; V: TRBV10-3; CDR3: CAISALAGAQETQYF
J: TRBJ1-5; V: TRBV19; CDR3: CASRASASYSNQPQHF
J: TRBJ2-7; V: TRBV4-1; CDR3: CASSQDGGSPYEQYF
J: TRBJ2-7; V: TRBV7-2; CDR3: CASSLAGTTYEQYF
J: TRBJ2-5; V: TRBV5-1; CDR3: CATSVGISGAQETQYF
J: TRBJ2-7; V: TRBV5-1; CDR3: CASQQDTYYEQYF
J: TRBJ2-3; V: TRBV5-4; CDR3: CASGDSSTDTQYF
J: TRBJ2-2; V: TRBV19; CDR3: CASSSLGLAGGPSNTGELFF
J: TRBJ1-1; V: TRBV7-9; CDR3: CASSFPRTEAFF
J: TRBJ1-1; V: TRBV28; CDR3: CASSLGMTEAFF
J: TRBJ1-2; V: TRBV27; CDR3: CASSFAGGSYGYTF
J: TRBJ1-3; V: TRBV7-3; CDR3: CASSSDPGNTIYF
J: TRBJ1-5; V: TRBV10-3; CDR3: CAISDSGGSPNQPQHF